This T cell receptor (beta chain) came from a study of blood T cell repertoires in COVID-19. The wider study: Samples came from the United States, Italy and Spain, spanning acute and convalescent COVID-19. Sources were T cells, B-cell-depleted T cells, or PBMCs; the material itself was cDNA or gDNA.

Individuals drawn from 24 US areas were roughly 18 to 95 years old. Cohorts were determined from participant-reported clinical history. From germline, CDR1 is MRHNA and CDR2 SNTAGT. The CDR3 has 18 amino acids. The trim removed 6 bases at V and 0 bases at J, leaving 9 bases unmatched. This table comes from immunoSEQ multiplex PCR, and its TCRdb copy is limited to in-frame clones, with some not included. The sample holds about 270,000 clones, about 91% seen once. This receptor was identified in a woman in her 40s with acute COVID-19. Sequencing was performed on PBMCs or T cells enriched from blood (not recorded which). The chain joins TRBV6-4 to TRBJ2-1; 12 bases are a match to TRBD2. The CDR3, as DNA: TGTGCCAGCAGCAGGACTAGCGGGACAAGGAGCTCCTACAATGAGCAGTTCTTC. The encoded protein is CASSRTSGTRSSYNEQFF.